This T cell receptor beta chain was sequenced during a study of blood T cell repertoires in COVID-19 (dated by TCRdb to about 2020). Regarding the research as a whole: Samples covering the acute and convalescent phases of COVID-19 were provided by collaborators in the United States, Italy and Spain. Subjects who had been exposed to COVID-19, were actively infected with it, or had recovered from it provided the deeply sampled blood TCRbeta repertoires that made up the dataset. The repertoires were released in a freely available public database intended as a resource for research on the immune response to SARS-CoV-2. The sample metadata nearly always contained a de-identified subject ID, COVID-19 status, age in years and sex. The samples were drawn from two sources: the first 160 participants of the ongoing ImmuneRACE study, and fewer than 1,500 subjects contributed by 6 global collaborators. The prospective study material was composed of cDNA or gDNA derived from T cells, B-cell-depleted T cells, or PBMCs. Where HLA class I and class II types were available, the types were taken from metadata supplied by the sample provider, not from assay-based typing.

Here is what the overall study found, with its caveats: The quantity of clinical and demographic metadata differed by source and by participant and was supplied without curation.

The V end gives up 1 base and the J end 3 bases, leaving 14 bases in the junction not matched to a gene. Including cysteine and phenylalanine, the CDR3 has 19 amino acids. Kept here is only the CDR3 DNA, which spans 57 bases and is read in frame from base 1. For CDR1 and CDR2, the germline V gene lists MDHEN and SYDVKM. Each collaborating institution followed its own protocols to collect whole blood in K2EDTA tubes. For TCRbeta analysis, collaborators shipped samples as frozen whole blood, isolated PBMCs, or DNA extracted from either of those sample types. The immunoSEQ Assay, a bias-controlled multiplex PCR, was used to amplify TCRbeta CDR3 regions from genomic DNA. The original pipeline was this. Nucleated cell counts per sample were estimated from amplification of reference gene primers within the assay. To quantify the absolute abundance of each unique TCRbeta CDR3 rearrangement, sequence reads were collapsed and filtered. Productive Simpson clonality was computed per sample as the square root of Simpson's diversity index over productive rearrangements. Drawn from immuneACCESS, this table holds only the in-frame rearrangements with V and J called that TCRdb kept. Clones are partly lost; checked studies trace under half to an unresolved V gene and leave the rest unexplained. For V, J and clone size, that table is used; D and trimming come from the DNA. The sample includes about 490,000 clones, with 80% to 90% observed a single time. The leading ten clones occupy approximately 3% of the sample.

Comment on this clone: The target of this receptor is not known. No quality values exist for individual bases; no much larger clone is one base distant.

The chain is encoded by TRBV28 joined to TRBJ2-5; 10 junctional bases match TRBD2. The receptor's source is a human donor in a cohort sampled during active COVID-19. The sample comprised peripheral blood. The DNA sequence reads TGTGCCAGCAGTTTATTGGGCATCACTAGCGGGATAGTAGAAGAGACCCAGTACTTC. Its coded protein is CASSLLGITSGIVEETQYF.